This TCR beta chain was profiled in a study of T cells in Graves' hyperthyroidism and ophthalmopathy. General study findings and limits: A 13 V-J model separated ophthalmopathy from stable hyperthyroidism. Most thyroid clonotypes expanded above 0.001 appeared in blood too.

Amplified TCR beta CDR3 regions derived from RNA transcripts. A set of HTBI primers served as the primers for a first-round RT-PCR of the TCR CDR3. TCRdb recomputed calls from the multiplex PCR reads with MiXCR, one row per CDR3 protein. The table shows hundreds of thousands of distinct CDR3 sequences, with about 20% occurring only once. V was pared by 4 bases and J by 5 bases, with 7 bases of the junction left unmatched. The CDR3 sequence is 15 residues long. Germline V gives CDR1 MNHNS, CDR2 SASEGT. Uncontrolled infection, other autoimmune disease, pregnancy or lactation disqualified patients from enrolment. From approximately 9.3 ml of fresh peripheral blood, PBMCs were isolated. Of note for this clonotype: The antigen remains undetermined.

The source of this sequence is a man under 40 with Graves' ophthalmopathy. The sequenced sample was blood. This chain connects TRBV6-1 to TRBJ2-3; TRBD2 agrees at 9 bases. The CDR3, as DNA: TGTGCCAGCAGTGTATTTAGCGGGAGAGTAGATACGCAGTATTTT. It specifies CASSVFSGRVDTQYF.